This T cell receptor (beta chain) was sequenced in a study of blood T cell repertoires in COVID-19. Assay: immunoSEQ multiplex PCR; the TCRdb copy retains only in-frame clones and omits some. The sample shows 310,000 or so clones, roughly 87% of them seen only once. V was trimmed by 5 bases and J by 2 bases, leaving 12 bases between them. The CDR3 is 14 residues long. CDR1 and CDR2 from the germline V gene are LNHDA and SQIVND (reference sequence). This clone was recorded only once. The specimen sequenced was PBMCs or T cells enriched from blood (not recorded which). The rearrangement links TRBV19 to TRBJ1-1, with D possibly matching TRBD1 (5 bases). The receptor's source is a middle-aged woman who had recovered from COVID-19. The CDR3 DNA reads TGTGCCAGTAGTGCCACACAGGTAAACACTGAAGCTTTCTTT. Amino acids: CASSATQVNTEAFF.